These T cell receptor beta chains were read from a single sample in a study of blood T cell repertoires in COVID-19. Here immunoSEQ multiplex PCR was the method, and the copy in TCRdb shows in-frame clones only, minus some. The sample holds about 130,000 clones; around 87% are singletons and the top ten take approximately 20%. Sequencing was performed on peripheral blood. The receptors originated from a woman in her 50s who had recovered from COVID-19. The CDR3 runs from the conserved cysteine through the conserved F or W. D genes are given only for firm matches. Clone size appears in some rows only: once, few, many, or a class for an expanded clone.

j_call,d_call,clone_size,v_call,cdr3_aa,cdr3_nt
TRBJ1-4,TRBD1,-,TRBV4-3,CASSPLTGAGEKLFF,TGCGCCAGCAGCCCCTTAACAGGGGCTGGGGAAAAACTGTTTTTT
TRBJ2-7,-,-,TRBV27,CASSSRYRALSYEQYF,TGTGCCAGCAGTTCACGATACCGCGCGCTCTCCTACGAGCAGTACTTC
TRBJ2-7,TRBD1,-,TRBV19,CASSVRQGSSYEQYF,TGTGCCAGTAGTGTCAGACAGGGCAGCTCCTACGAGCAGTACTTC
TRBJ1-2,TRBD1,-,TRBV7-8,CASSPTGGGNGYTF,TGTGCCAGCAGCCCGACAGGGGGCGGGAATGGCTACACCTTC
TRBJ1-1,TRBD1,-,TRBV7-3,CASSLTRPLRPGTGYTEAFF,TGTGCCAGCAGCTTAACGCGACCATTGAGACCCGGGACAGGGTACACTGAAGCTTTCTTT
TRBJ1-1,-,-,TRBV5-1,CASSLTGRDTEAFF,TGCGCCAGCAGCTTGACAGGACGGGACACTGAAGCTTTCTTT
TRBJ2-7,TRBD1,-,TRBV12-5,CASGLPDRGYYEQYF,TGTGCTAGTGGTTTACCGGACAGGGGTTACTACGAGCAGTACTTC
TRBJ1-2,-,-,TRBV2,CASRPTALETVGYTF,TGTGCCAGCCGACCCACTGCACTTGAGACAGTGGGCTACACCTTC
TRBJ2-1,-,-,TRBV9,CASSFRQYNEQFF,TGTGCCAGCAGCTTTAGACAGTACAATGAGCAGTTCTTC
TRBJ2-5,-,-,TRBV5-1,CASRPQALQETQYF,TGCGCCAGCAGGCCTCAGGCCCTGCAAGAGACCCAGTACTTC
TRBJ2-3,-,-,TRBV11-3,CASIHGEDSTDTQYF,TGTGCCAGCATCCACGGCGAGGACTCCACAGATACGCAGTATTTT
TRBJ1-2,-,once,TRBV30,CACRGKGNYGYTF,TGTGCCTGTAGGGGGAAGGGTAACTATGGCTACACCTTC
TRBJ1-1,-,medium-sized,TRBV7-8,CASSGMTENTEAFF,TGTGCCAGCAGCGGAATGACAGAGAACACTGAAGCTTTCTTT
TRBJ2-7,-,few,TRBV24-1,CATSDSRGASYEQYF,TGTGCCACCAGTGACTCCCGCGGAGCGTCCTACGAGCAGTACTTC
TRBJ2-2,-,-,TRBV9,CASRGDITGELFF,TGTGCCAGCAGGGGGGACATTACCGGGGAGCTGTTTTTT
TRBJ1-2,TRBD1,-,TRBV13,CASSPSQGDYGYTF,TGTGCCAGCAGCCCTTCACAGGGGGACTATGGCTACACCTTC
TRBJ1-4,TRBD1,-,TRBV18,CASSPGTGGNEKLFF,TGTGCCAGCTCACCAGGAACAGGGGGTAATGAAAAACTGTTTTTT
TRBJ2-7,TRBD1,-,TRBV5-6,CASSFGQGWKQYF,TGTGCCAGCAGCTTTGGACAGGGGTGGAAGCAGTACTTC
TRBJ2-7,TRBD1,-,TRBV4-2,CASSQPSIALRDRGLYEQYF,TGTGCCAGCAGCCAGCCCAGCATAGCCCTCCGGGACAGGGGGCTGTACGAGCAGTACTTC
TRBJ1-1,-,once,TRBV5-6,CASSFWGRGFTNTEAFF,TGTGCCAGCAGCTTCTGGGGCAGGGGTTTCACGAACACTGAAGCTTTCTTT
TRBJ1-2,-,-,TRBV3-1/TRBV3-2,CASSQDSTGRGYTF,TGTGCCAGCAGCCAAGACTCCACAGGGCGCGGCTACACCTTC
TRBJ1-1,TRBD1,-,TRBV29-1,CSVATGGIVRNTEAFF,TGCAGCGTTGCGACAGGGGGGATAGTACGGAACACTGAAGCTTTCTTT
TRBJ1-3,-,-,TRBV6-5,CASSYAGGSGNTIYF,TGTGCCAGCAGTTACGCGGGAGGCTCTGGAAACACCATATATTTT
TRBJ2-5,-,-,TRBV15,CATSSYLGVETQYF,TGTGCCACCAGCAGTTATTTGGGAGTTGAGACCCAGTACTTC
TRBJ1-4,TRBD1,-,TRBV5-1,CASRPGQGEEKLFF,TGCGCCAGCAGACCGGGACAGGGGGAGGAAAAACTGTTTTTT
TRBJ2-1,-,-,TRBV23-1,CAARGGTSVGEQFF,TGCGCCGCGCGAGGGGGTACCAGCGTCGGTGAGCAGTTCTTC
TRBJ1-6,TRBD1,-,TRBV14,CASSQDRGNIISPLHF,TGTGCCAGCAGCCAGGACAGGGGGAATATAATTTCACCCCTCCACTTT
TRBJ1-2,-,-,TRBV5-1,CASSPGQAGYTF,TGCGCCAGCAGCCCTGGACAAGCGGGCTACACCTTC
TRBJ1-6,TRBD1,few,TRBV6-5,CASRPGQGANSPLHF,TGTGCCAGCAGGCCCGGACAGGGGGCAAATTCACCCCTCCACTTT